The T cell receptor (beta chain) described here comes from a study of Graves' ophthalmopathy and Graves' hyperthyroidism. The overall study: Samples of peripheral blood were obtained at initial diagnosis, prior to treatment of any kind.

For repertoire sequencing, the TCR beta CDR3 regions were amplified from RNA transcripts. The authors performed first-round RT-PCR with HTBI primers and then a second-round multiplex PCR. TCRdb reprocessed the multiplex PCR reads with MiXCR, giving one entry per CDR3 protein. The table has about 740,000 distinct CDR3 sequences, 40% seen once; the top ten hold 35% to 55%. All donors with ophthalmopathy were recorded as having moderate-to-severe activity, CAS ≥3, NOSPECS ≥4 and a duration under 3 months. The starting material, more than 8.5 ml of fresh peripheral blood, provided the PBMCs. The germline V gene encodes CDR1 SGHDN and CDR2 FVKESK. The CDR3 runs to 16 residues. Germline trimming cut 0 bases from V and 7 bases from J; bases unmatched to any gene: 8.

The TCR was taken from an adult man with Graves' ophthalmopathy. The material sequenced was peripheral blood. The chain carries TRBV14 and TRBJ1-4; 7 bases map to TRBD1. CDR3 residues: CASSQDRQGRREKLFF. The CDR3 bases are TGTGCCAGCAGCCAAGATAGACAGGGCCGACGTGAAAAACTGTTTTTT.